The next 24 T cell receptor beta chains were all read from a single sample in a study of cytomegalovirus exposure and HLA in healthy donors. Use of 60 Vbeta and 13 Jbeta primers characterized the PCR. The assay was immunoSEQ multiplex PCR, and TCRdb's table has in-frame clones only and misses some. The top ten clones hold approximately 10% of a sample with more than 80,000 clones, approximately 86% of them seen once. Material for sequencing was PBMCs. These TCRs come from a man aged 25 to 40 in good health and CMV-seropositive.

The chain joins TRBV10-3 to TRBJ2-5; TRBD2 is a possible D gene (6 bases). The CDR3 runs 14 residues. Trimming pared 5 bases from V and 5 bases from J, leaving 15 bases between. CDR1 and CDR2 from the germline V gene are ENHRY and SYGVKD. The CDR3 sequence: CAISSHPGGETQYF. CDR3 in DNA: TGTGCCATCAGTAGCCACCCTGGGGGGGAGACCCAGTACTTC.

The rearrangement joins TRBV5-4 to TRBJ1-4; D unresolved. CDR1 is SGHNT, CDR2 YYREEE, per germline (reference sequence). There are 14 residues in the CDR3. V was shortened by 4 bases and J by 6 bases, with 13 bases between the two germline ends. CDR3 nucleotide sequence: TGTGCCAGCAGCAACGGGATCTCTGATGAAAAACTGTTTTTT. Translating gives CASSNGISDEKLFF. Combining the CDR3 with reference TRBV5-4 and TRBJ1-4 gives the whole variable domain ETGVTQSPTHLIKTRGQQVTLRCSSQSGHNTVSWYQQALGQGPQFIFQYYREEENGRGNFPPRFSGLQFPNYSSELNVNALELDDSALYLCASSNGISDEKLFFGSGTQLSVL.

The V and J genes are TRBV11-2 and TRBJ2-1; TRBD1 matches 7 bases. V gave up 4 bases and J gave up 3 bases; unmatched junction bases: 15. Germline V gene data show CDR1 as SGHAT and CDR2 as FQNNGV. This CDR3 spans 18 amino acids. CDR3 coding DNA: TGTGCCAGCAGCTCTAGTACAACAGGGGTGATTCGCTACAATGAGCAGTTCTTC. This gives the protein CASSSSTTGVIRYNEQFF.

This chain links TRBV5-6 with TRBJ2-5; the match to TRBD2 covers 8 bases. The J call is in doubt because the DNA end fits TRBJ2-7 better. CDR1 is SGHDT and CDR2 is YYEEEE in the germline V gene. The CDR3 spans 15 residues. CDR3: CASSLTGGEDYEQYF. DNA of the CDR3: TGTGCCAGCAGCTTGACGGGAGGGGAAGACTACGAGCAGTACTTC.

The J gene is TRBJ2-2, the V gene TRBV6-5; 10 bases map to TRBD2. Germline CDR1 is MNHEY and CDR2 is SVGAGI. CDR3 length: 14 amino acids. Germline trimming cut 8 bases from V and 6 bases from J; bases unmatched to any gene: 6. CDR3 nucleotides: TGTGCCAGCTGCCCCGGACTAGCGGCCGGGGAGCTGTTTTTT. Translating it yields CASCPGLAAGELFF.

This chain joins TRBV25-1 and TRBJ1-2, with D unresolved. Trimming removed 4 bases at V and 7 bases at J, with 22 bases between. This CDR3 contains 16 residues. From germline, CDR1 is MGHDK and CDR2 SYGVNS. CDR3 amino acids: CASSGHIGTVRFGYTF. In nucleotides, the CDR3 is TGTGCCAGCAGTGGCCATATAGGTACAGTCCGGTTTGGCTACACCTTC.

The rearrangement links TRBV7-9 to TRBJ1-2, with D perhaps matching TRBD1 (5 bases). The CDR3 extends over 13 amino acids. Trimming removed 5 bases at V and 4 bases at J, with 11 bases between. Germline V gene lookup returns CDR1 SEHNR and CDR2 FQNEAQ (reference sequence). The CDR3 sequence: CASSTRVSYGYTF. The CDR3 DNA sequence: TGTGCCAGCAGCACCAGGGTATCCTATGGCTACACCTTC.

The V call is TRBV28, the J call TRBJ1-5, with 8 bases matching TRBD1. Germline CDR1 is MDHEN and CDR2 is SYDVKM. The CDR3 length is 16 residues. J lost 7 bases, V lost 2 bases, and 10 bases had no gene match. The CDR3 spells CASSLPEGQGGQPQHF. CDR3 bases: TGTGCCAGCAGTTTACCCGAAGGACAGGGCGGACAGCCCCAGCATTTT.

The V gene is TRBV28, the J gene TRBJ1-1; D is ambiguous. The CDR3 totals 14 residues. Germline V CDR1 and CDR2: MDHEN, SYDVKM. The germline V and J ends were trimmed by 3 bases and 0 bases, with 8 bases remaining between them. Here the CDR3 DNA reads TGTGCCAGCAGTTTCGGAGTCTTGAACACTGAAGCTTTCTTT. It specifies CASSFGVLNTEAFF.

V and J are TRBV28 and TRBJ2-3; D may be TRBD2 (6 bases). Germline V gene sequence: CDR1 MDHEN, CDR2 SYDVKM. There are 16 residues in the CDR3. V dropped 6 bases and J dropped 0 bases, with 16 bases sitting between them. The CDR3 loop is CASSTNGLPSTDTQYF. For the CDR3, the DNA is TGTGCCAGCAGCACAAACGGACTACCTAGCACAGATACGCAGTATTTT.

This chain joins TRBV18 and TRBJ2-7; D is possibly TRBD2 (6 bases). Looked up from germline, CDR1 is KGHSH and CDR2 is LQKENI. CDR3 length equals 15 residues. V gave up 0 bases and J gave up 5 bases, with 14 bases separating them. The CDR3 nucleotides are TGTGCCAGCTCACCACCCGCGGGATTCCGTGACGAGCAGTACTTC. Protein sequence: CASSPPAGFRDEQYF.

The rearrangement joins TRBV30 to TRBJ1-5; 9 bases map to TRBD1. V shed 3 bases and J 7 bases; nucleotides not matched to a gene: 7. Germline CDR1 GTSNPN, CDR2 SVGIG (reference sequence). This CDR3 comprises 14 residues. CDR3 sequence reads: CAWSFGQGLQPQHF. The CDR3, as DNA: TGTGCCTGGAGCTTCGGACAGGGGTTACAGCCCCAGCATTTT.

The chain uses TRBV29-1 and TRBJ2-3; 11 bases align to TRBD2. With 4 bases clipped from V and 6 bases from J, the junction kept 6 bases outside the gene matches. The length of the CDR3 is 14 residues. CDR1 and CDR2 from the germline V gene are SQVTM and ANQGSEA. The DNA of the CDR3 is TGCAGCGTTGCTACTAGCGGGAGTGGGGATACGCAGTATTTT. Its protein is CSVATSGSGDTQYF.

The chain's CDR3 is CSVEDRRGYGYTF. DNA for the CDR3: TGCAGCGTTGAAGATCGGAGGGGCTATGGCTACACCTTC. The chain joins TRBV29-1 to TRBJ1-2; a weak D match, TRBD1 (5 bases). CDR1 SQVTM and CDR2 ANQGSEA come from the germline V gene. CDR3 length equals 13 residues. Trimming took off 0 bases at V and 4 bases at J, with 9 bases between the two ends.

The chain is built from TRBV6-5 and TRBJ2-7; 11 bases are a match to TRBD2. Germline CDR1 and CDR2: MNHEY and SVGAGI. After removal of 6 bases from V and 1 base from J, the junction contained 5 bases not matched to a gene. The CDR3 sequence is 15 residues long. CDR3 nucleotides: TGTGCCAGCAGGGGTAGCGGGAGGGAGTCCTACGAGCAGTACTTC. Its protein is CASRGSGRESYEQYF.

The chain carries TRBV5-1 and TRBJ2-2; TRBD1 agrees at 7 bases. The length of the CDR3 is 17 residues. CDR1 SGHRS and CDR2 YFSETQ come from the germline V gene. V gave up 4 bases and J gave up 1 base; unmatched junction bases: 10. This chain's CDR3 is CASSPGQVLMNTGELFF. The CDR3 DNA reads TGCGCCAGCAGCCCAGGACAGGTCCTCATGAACACCGGGGAGCTGTTTTTT. Full variable domain (missing parts from reference TRBV5-1 and TRBJ2-2): KAGVTQTPRYLIKTRGQQVTLSCSPISGHRSVSWYQQTPGQGLQFLFEYFSETQRNKGNFPGRFSGRQFSNSRSEMNVSTLELGDSALYLCASSPGQVLMNTGELFFGEGSRLTVL.

The rearrangement joins TRBV19 to TRBJ2-6; 7 positions agree with TRBD1. CDR3 length equals 16 residues. Germline values: CDR1 LNHDA, CDR2 SQIVND (reference sequence). The J segment lost 2 bases and the V segment lost 2 bases, leaving 3 bases of the junction unmatched. The DNA for the CDR3 is TGTGCCAGTAGTATACGACAGGGCACTGGGGCCAACGTCCTGACTTTC. Protein product: CASSIRQGTGANVLTF.

The chain links TRBV6-5 to TRBJ2-1, with 9 nucleotides matching TRBD2. CDR1 MNHEY and CDR2 SVGAGI come from the germline V gene. The V gene end was trimmed by 5 bases and the J gene end by 15 bases; junction bases not matched to a gene: 14. The CDR3 length is 14 residues. CDR3 in amino acids: CASSPRDGSGSVFF. The CDR3 DNA reads as TGTGCCAGCAGTCCCCGGGATGGTAGCGGGAGTGTGTTCTTC.

The chain employs TRBV9 and TRBJ2-3, with 7 bases identical to TRBD2. The CDR3 has 16 amino acids. Germline V lookup: CDR1 SGDLS, CDR2 YYNGEE. The V gene end was trimmed by 1 base and the J gene end by 4 bases; junction bases not matched to a gene: 9. Written as DNA, the CDR3 is TGTGCCAGCAGCGTAACTAGCGCGACCACTGCAGATACGCAGTATTTT. Translation gives CASSVTSATTADTQYF.

The V call is TRBV18, the J call TRBJ1-2; D is unresolved. Germline V lookup: CDR1 KGHSH, CDR2 LQKENI. The CDR3 runs to 14 residues. Trimming stripped 3 bases from V and 0 bases from J, with 8 bases between. The CDR3 here is CASSPEGANYGYTF. The CDR3 region has the DNA TGTGCCAGCTCACCCGAGGGCGCTAACTATGGCTACACCTTC.

This clone occurred once. This rearrangement joins TRBV5-1 to TRBJ2-1; 9 nucleotides align to TRBD2. Losses at the gene ends were 0 bases for V and 6 bases for J; bases not matched to a gene: 4. This CDR3 contains 15 residues. Germline assignment: CDR1 SGHRS and CDR2 YFSETQ. In nucleotides, the CDR3 is TGCGCCAGCAGCTTGGTTGGCGGGAGGGGCAATGAGCAGTTCTTC. Its translation is CASSLVGGRGNEQFF.

This sequence joins TRBV6-5 and TRBJ2-5; no firm D call. This CDR3 has 13 residues. V gave up 2 bases and J gave up 2 bases, with 6 bases separating them. Germline lookup yields CDR1 MNHEY and CDR2 SVGAGI. CDR3 protein: CASSYGLQETQYF. CDR3 in DNA: TGTGCCAGCAGTTACGGCTTACAAGAGACCCAGTACTTC.

This chain joins TRBV11-2 and TRBJ2-5; TRBD2 aligns across 7 bases. The DNA end is more similar to TRBJ2-7, so the J call may be wrong. CDR3 length: 16 residues. The germline gives CDR1 SGHAT, CDR2 FQNNGV. Here the CDR3 reads CASSLDLGGRAGEQYF. CDR3 DNA sequence: TGTGCCAGCAGCTTAGATCTCGGGGGGAGGGCCGGCGAGCAGTACTTC.

Comment on this clone: Other DNA variants within this sample encode the same CDR3. The chain links TRBV28 to TRBJ1-4; D uncertain. The CDR3 contains 12 residues. CDR1 is MDHEN and CDR2 is SYDVKM in the germline V gene. V lost 6 bases and J 13 bases, leaving 15 bases between the germline ends. CDR3 in amino acids: CASSIQRLGLFF. In DNA, the CDR3 is TGTGCCAGCAGCATCCAGAGACTGGGACTGTTTTTT.